Shown below are 7 T cell receptor beta chains from a single sample sequenced in a study of T cell responses to AZD1222 COVID-19 vaccine (dated by TCRdb to 2020 to 2023). The time point label here, explained by the study, means: baseline before first vaccination. Library method: the immunoSEQ multiplex PCR assay. TCRdb stores this immuneACCESS table with in-frame sequences only. Part of the clones is absent; in the studies checked, under half of the shortfall reflects unresolved V genes, and no reason is known for the rest. In this sample the table shows 150,000 to 200,000 clones, almost 95% of which occur a single time. Of the sample, about 9.3% is held by the ten largest clones. The sample here was peripheral blood, taken on day 0 of AZD1222 vaccination. These receptors originate from an adult in good health.

The chain uses TRBV28 and TRBJ2-3, with a possible D match to TRBD2 (5 bases). V lost 6 bases to trimming and J lost 2 bases, with 12 bases between them. The CDR3 extends over 14 amino acids. The germline V gene encodes CDR1 MDHEN and CDR2 SYDVKM. In DNA form, the CDR3 reads TGTGCCAGCAGCCCGCCGGGAACCACAGATACGCAGTATTTT. Translating it yields CASSPPGTTDTQYF.

Note on this clone: At one end the junction does not follow the germline gene, possibly because of a read error. The V and J genes are TRBV7-7 and TRBJ1-5; D might be TRBD1 (5 bases). This CDR3 is 16 amino acids long. Germline loops: CDR1 SSHAT, CDR2 FNYEAQ (reference sequence). As DNA, the CDR3 is TGTGCTAGCAGCTTAGCGGCCAGGGCAGGCGATCAGCCCCAGCATTTT. It yields the protein CASSLAARAGDQPQHF.

The V and J genes are TRBV18 and TRBJ2-7, with TRBD1 identical over 7 bases. The CDR3 has 16 amino acids. Germline V gene data show CDR1 as KGHSH and CDR2 as LQKENI. V dropped 6 bases and J dropped 3; count of bases not matched to a gene: 14. The CDR3 reads CASSRPTGTALYEQYF. The CDR3, as DNA: TGTGCCAGCTCGCGGCCGACCGGGACAGCACTCTACGAGCAGTACTTC.

This chain uses TRBV7-9 with TRBJ1-1; D is ambiguous. With 2 bases removed from V and 11 bases from J, the gap between germline ends came to 15 bases. Germline values: CDR1 SEHNR, CDR2 FQNEAQ (reference sequence). This CDR3 has 13 amino acids. The CDR3, as DNA: TGTGCCAGCAGCTTACCGGGCAGCCGGGAGGCTTTCTTT. Translated, it gives CASSLPGSREAFF.

The V gene is TRBV30, the J gene TRBJ2-7; 8 nucleotides match TRBD2. The trim removed 3 bases at V and 5 bases at J, leaving 9 bases unmatched. The CDR3 has 14 residues. Germline V lookup: CDR1 GTSNPN, CDR2 SVGIG (reference sequence). In DNA form, the CDR3 reads TGTGCCTGGAGGGGGAGCGGGAGTATCCACGAGCAGTACTTC. Encoded protein: CAWRGSGSIHEQYF.

This sequence joins TRBV5-1 and TRBJ2-1, with TRBD2 identical over 9 bases. In germline, CDR1 is SGHRS, CDR2 YFSETQ. The CDR3 has 16 residues. After removal of 6 bases from V and 4 bases from J, the junction contained 11 bases not matched to a gene. The CDR3 nucleotides read TGCGCCAGCACCCCCGGGGGGACTAGCTTTTACAATGAGCAGTTCTTC. Residues: CASTPGGTSFYNEQFF.

The V gene is TRBV5-6, the J gene TRBJ1-1; no reliable D call. The V end was cut by 0 bases, the J end by 3 bases, with 6 bases between. Germline CDR1 is SGHDT and CDR2 is YYEEEE. The CDR3 has 13 amino acids. The CDR3 is CASSLGWDTEAFF. CDR3 bases: TGTGCCAGCAGCTTGGGCTGGGACACTGAAGCTTTCTTT.